This T cell receptor beta chain came from a study of shared clonotypes between healthy human individuals. Every donor was a Caucasian adult from Nashville, Tennessee. TCRdb keeps only in-frame clones here, not all; method: immunoSEQ multiplex PCR. Of about 710,000 clones in the sample, 55% to 85% were seen once. This TCR was recovered from a woman in her 30s in good health. The sample taken for sequencing was memory CD4+ T cells sorted from blood. Regarding subset: CD45RA-negative fraction.

Written as DNA, the CDR3 is TGTGCCAGTACTAATCAGGGGTGGCTAGCGGGTGGAATGGATGCGAATGAGCAGTTCTTC. Residues: CASTNQGWLAGGMDANEQFF. The genes are TRBV19 and TRBJ2-1; 8 bases are a match to TRBD2. The CDR3 spans 20 residues. Losses at the gene ends were 7 bases for V and 7 bases for J; bases not matched to a gene: 27. Germline CDR1 reads LNHDA; CDR2 reads SQIVND (reference sequence).